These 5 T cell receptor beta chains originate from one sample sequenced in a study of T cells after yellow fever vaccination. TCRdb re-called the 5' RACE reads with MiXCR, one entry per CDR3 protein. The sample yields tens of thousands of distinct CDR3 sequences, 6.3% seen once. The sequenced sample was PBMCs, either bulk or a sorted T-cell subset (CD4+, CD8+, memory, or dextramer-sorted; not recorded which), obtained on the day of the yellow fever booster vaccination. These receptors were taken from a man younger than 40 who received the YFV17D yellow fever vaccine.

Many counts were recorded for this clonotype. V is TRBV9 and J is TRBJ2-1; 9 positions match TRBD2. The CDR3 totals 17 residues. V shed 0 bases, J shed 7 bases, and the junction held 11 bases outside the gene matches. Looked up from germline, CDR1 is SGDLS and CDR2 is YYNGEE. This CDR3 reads CASSVEPSSGTENEQFF. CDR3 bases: TGTGCCAGCAGCGTAGAGCCCTCTAGCGGGACCGAAAATGAGCAGTTCTTC.

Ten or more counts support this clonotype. In nucleotides, the CDR3 is TGTGCCAGCTGCGGGACAAATGAGCAGTTCTTC. This gives the protein CASCGTNEQFF. The chain joins TRBV6-6 to TRBJ2-1; D tentatively fits TRBD1 or TRBD2 (6 bases each). The CDR3 spans 11 residues. The ends were cut back, 8 bases at V and 7 bases at J, with 9 bases in the middle. Germline CDR1 reads MNHNY; CDR2 reads SVGAGI (reference sequence).

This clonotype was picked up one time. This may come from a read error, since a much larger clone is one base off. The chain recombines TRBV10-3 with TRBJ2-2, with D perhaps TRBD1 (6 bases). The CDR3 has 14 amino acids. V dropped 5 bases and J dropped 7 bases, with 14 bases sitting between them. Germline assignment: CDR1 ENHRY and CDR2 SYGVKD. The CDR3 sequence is CAISRLGASGELFF. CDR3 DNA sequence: TGTGCCATCAGTCGGCTGGGGGCTAGCGGGGAGCTGTTTTTT.

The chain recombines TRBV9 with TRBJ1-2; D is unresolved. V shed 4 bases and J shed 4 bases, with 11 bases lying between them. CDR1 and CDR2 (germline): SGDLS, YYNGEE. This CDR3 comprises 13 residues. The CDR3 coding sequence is TGTGCCAGCAGCCCAACAGACACCTATGGCTACACCTTC. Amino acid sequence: CASSPTDTYGYTF.

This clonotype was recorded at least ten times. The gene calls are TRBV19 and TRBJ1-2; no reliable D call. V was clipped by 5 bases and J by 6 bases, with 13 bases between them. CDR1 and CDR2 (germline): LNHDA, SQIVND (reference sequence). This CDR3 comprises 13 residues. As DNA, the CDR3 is TGTGCCAGTAGTTTTGTGGGGTTGGATGGCTACACCTTC. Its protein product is CASSFVGLDGYTF. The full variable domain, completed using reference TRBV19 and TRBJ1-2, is DGGITQSPKYLFRKEGQNVTLSCEQNLNHDAMYWYRQDPGQGLRLIYYSQIVNDFQKGDIAEGYSVSREKKESFPLTVTSAQKNPTAFYLCASSFVGLDGYTFGSGTRLTVV.